These T cell receptor beta chains were read from a single sample in a study of blood T cell repertoires in COVID-19. The data were produced by immunoSEQ multiplex PCR, yet TCRdb's version contains in-frame clones alone and is incomplete. The sample has tens of thousands of clones, about nine tenths seen once. The specimen was peripheral blood. The receptors here all came from a man aged 60 to 69 with acute or convalescent COVID-19. CDR3s include the opening cysteine and the closing phenylalanine or tryptophan. A D gene is named only where the DNA matches it firmly.

d_gene	j_gene	v_gene	CDR3nt	CDR3aa
TRBD2	TRBJ2-3	TRBV7-3	TGTGCCAGCAGCTCGACTAGCGGGGGGGGCACAGATACGCAGTATTTT	CASSSTSGGGTDTQYF
-	TRBJ1-2	TRBV25-1	TGTGCCAGCAGTGACCGACAGAGCTATGGCTACACCTTC	CASSDRQSYGYTF
-	TRBJ1-1	TRBV3-1/TRBV3-2	TGTGCCAGCAACTTACGCGGGGGGGACACTGAAGCTTTCTTT	CASNLRGGDTEAFF
-	TRBJ1-6	TRBV10-2	TGCGCCAGCACAAGGGACTACCTAAATTCACCCCTCCACTTT	CASTRDYLNSPLHF
-	TRBJ1-1	TRBV5-6	TGTGCCAGCAGCCTGCAGGGGAACACTGAAGCTTTCTTT	CASSLQGNTEAFF
TRBD1	TRBJ1-6	TRBV27	TGTGCCAGCAGCAAAGTGGGACAGGGGGATTCACCCCTCCACTTT	CASSKVGQGDSPLHF
TRBD1	TRBJ1-5	TRBV25-1	TGTGCCAGCCGGGACAGGGACAATCAGCCCCAGCATTTT	CASRDRDNQPQHF
-	TRBJ2-6	TRBV7-9	TGTGCAAACCCCACGGGGGACGACGTCCTGACTTTC	CANPTGDDVLTF
-	TRBJ1-3	TRBV24-1	TGTGCCACCAGTGATGACAGCTCTGGAAACACCATATATTTT	CATSDDSSGNTIYF
-	TRBJ1-3	TRBV30	TGTGCCTGGACCCAGGGCCTAATTGGAAACACCATATATTTT	CAWTQGLIGNTIYF
TRBD1	TRBJ1-1	TRBV2	TGTGCCAGCAGGGCCGAGACAGGGGGTCGAGCTTTCTTT	CASRAETGGRAFF
TRBD1	TRBJ1-1	TRBV3-1/TRBV3-2	TGTGCCAGCAGCCGACAGGGTGAAGCTTTCTTT	CASSRQGEAFF
TRBD2	TRBJ2-2	TRBV14	TGTGCCAGCAGCCCTAGACTAGCGGGGGCAGGGACCGGGGAGCTGTTTTTT	CASSPRLAGAGTGELFF
TRBD1	TRBJ2-7	TRBV5-8	TGTGCCAGCAACCCCGGGACAGGCTACTACGAGCAGTACTTC	CASNPGTGYYEQYF
TRBD2	TRBJ2-1	TRBV5-6	TGTGCCAGCAGCTTGATGGCTAGCGGGGGCAATGAGCAGTTCTTC	CASSLMASGGNEQFF
TRBD2	TRBJ2-1	TRBV2	TGTGCCAGCAGTCGACTAGCGGTGAGCTCCTACAATGAGCAGTTCTTC	CASSRLAVSSYNEQFF
TRBD1	TRBJ1-2	TRBV6-2/TRBV6-3	TGTGCCAGCACCCCGGGACAGGCCAACTATGGCTACACCTTC	CASTPGQANYGYTF
-	TRBJ2-1	TRBV20-1	TGCAGTGCTAGTCTCGCGGGGATCTACAATGAGCAGTTCTTC	CSASLAGIYNEQFF
-	TRBJ2-2	TRBV5-1	TGCGCCAGCAGCCTTGACGCGGGGAACACCGGGGAGCTGTTTTTT	CASSLDAGNTGELFF
TRBD1	TRBJ2-2	TRBV3-1/TRBV3-2	TGTGCCAGCAGCCTAGACAGGGCCCCGAACACCGGGGAGCTGTTTTTT	CASSLDRAPNTGELFF
-	TRBJ1-1	TRBV6-6	TGTGCCAGCAGTTACATCAGGGACACTGAAGCTTTCTTT	CASSYIRDTEAFF
-	TRBJ1-2	TRBV7-9	TGTGCCAGCAGCTCCTATGGGGAGGGGAACTATGGCTACACCTTC	CASSSYGEGNYGYTF
-	TRBJ1-5	TRBV19	TGTGCCAGTAGTATAAGGGGTTCCGGCCAGCCCCAGCATTTT	CASSIRGSGQPQHF